Each of the 26 T cell receptor beta chains below was sequenced from the same sample in a study of blood T cell repertoires in COVID-19. Sequencing was performed with immunoSEQ multiplex PCR; in TCRdb, only in-frame clones are kept and a portion is missing. The sample has roughly 36,000 clones, almost 85% seen once. Material: peripheral blood. The receptors originated from a man aged 55-75 years with active COVID-19.

This rearrangement joins TRBV27 to TRBJ2-7, with 10 bases fitting TRBD2. Germline trimming cut 10 bases from V and 1 base from J; bases unmatched to any gene: 10. Germline V lookup: CDR1 MNHEY, CDR2 SMNVEV (reference sequence). CDR3 size: 15 residues. This chain's CDR3 is CATARASGSSYEQYF. CDR3 in DNA: TGTGCCACTGCGAGGGCTAGCGGGAGTTCCTACGAGCAGTACTTC.

The V call is TRBV28, the J call TRBJ2-7, with 8 bases fitting TRBD2. The CDR3 is 17 residues long. Per the germline V gene, CDR1 is MDHEN and CDR2 is SYDVKM. The V gene end was trimmed by 5 bases and the J gene end by 7 bases; junction bases not matched to a gene: 19. This chain's CDR3 is CASSPRVGRAHLGEQYF. The CDR3 nucleotides are TGTGCCAGCAGTCCCCGGGTCGGGAGGGCCCATTTGGGAGAGCAGTACTTC.

This clone has just a few counts. The rearrangement links TRBV11-3 to TRBJ2-1; D possibly corresponds to TRBD2 (6 bases). CDR1 is SGHNT, CDR2 YENEEA, per germline. V shed 8 bases and J shed 1 base, with 9 bases lying between them. The CDR3 totals 13 residues. The CDR3 loop reads CASSRESYNEQFF. DNA of the CDR3: TGTGCCAGCTCCCGGGAGTCCTACAATGAGCAGTTCTTC.

This chain uses TRBV18 with TRBJ2-2, with unresolved D. The CDR3 covers 13 residues. Germline assignment: CDR1 KGHSH and CDR2 LQKENI. Trimming took 2 bases from V and 4 from J, leaving 5 bases between them. The CDR3, as DNA: TGTGCCAGCTCACCATCGGTCACCGGGGAGCTGTTTTTT. As protein: CASSPSVTGELFF.

V usage is TRBV7-2 and J usage is TRBJ2-4, with 11 bases matching TRBD2. The germline gives CDR1 SGHTA, CDR2 FQGNSA. J was trimmed by 9 bases and V by 5 bases; bases with no gene match: 15. The CDR3 totals 17 residues. In nucleotides, the CDR3 is TGTGCCAGCAGCCAAAGACTAGCGGGAAGTCACGGTGGCATTCAGTACTTC. It encodes CASSQRLAGSHGGIQYF. Full variable domain (rest looked up from reference TRBV7-2 and TRBJ2-4): GAGVSQSPSNKVTEKGKDVELRCDPISGHTALYWYRQSLGQGLEFLIYFQGNSAPDKSGLPSDRFSAERTGGSVSTLTIQRTQQEDSAVYLCASSQRLAGSHGGIQYFGAGTRLSVL.

The chain is built from TRBV27 and TRBJ2-5; D is uncertain. Germline CDR1 MNHEY, CDR2 SMNVEV (reference sequence). The CDR3 consists of 15 residues. With 8 bases removed from V and 1 base from J, the gap between germline ends came to 17 bases. CDR3 amino acids: CASYQTLGPQETQYF. The CDR3 region has the DNA TGTGCCAGCTACCAGACCCTTGGGCCCCAAGAGACCCAGTACTTC.

The chain combines TRBV19 with TRBJ2-1; D remains ambiguous. The CDR3 has 11 residues. V was trimmed by 5 bases and J by 8 bases, leaving 7 bases between them. Germline lookup yields CDR1 LNHDA and CDR2 SQIVND (reference sequence). The CDR3 spells CASSLIDEQFF. The CDR3 nucleotides are TGTGCCAGTAGTCTGATAGATGAGCAGTTCTTC.

The chain is built from TRBV28 and TRBJ2-3; 8 bases fit TRBD2. V shed 8 bases and J 4 bases; nucleotides not matched to a gene: 14. The CDR3 spans 16 residues. CDR1 and CDR2 from the germline V gene are MDHEN and SYDVKM. The DNA of the CDR3 is TGTGCCAGCGCTTCACCGGGACTAGGGTGGGCAGATACGCAGTATTTT. This translates into CASASPGLGWADTQYF.

The V gene is TRBV18, the J gene TRBJ2-1; tentatively, D is TRBD2 (6 bases). The length of the CDR3 is 22 residues. Germline CDR1 KGHSH, CDR2 LQKENI. Trimming cost V 2 bases and J 3 bases, with 32 bases left between them. CDR3 bases: TGTGCCAGCTCACCAGGAACGAAGTTCCGGGAGAGAACCTCAACAGACTACAATGAGCAGTTCTTC. This codes for CASSPGTKFRERTSTDYNEQFF.

The V call is TRBV18, the J call TRBJ2-2, with D hard to call. CDR3 length: 14 residues. V lost 6 bases, J lost 0 bases, and 8 bases lay in between. Germline CDR1 KGHSH, CDR2 LQKENI. The CDR3 loop is CASSPATNTGELFF. The CDR3 nucleotides read TGTGCCAGCTCTCCTGCTACGAACACCGGGGAGCTGTTTTTT. Variable domain in full (rest from reference TRBV18 and TRBJ2-2): NAGVMQNPRHLVRRRGQEARLRCSPMKGHSHVYWYRQLPEEGLKFMVYLQKENIIDESGMPKERFSAEFPKEGPSILRIQQVVRGDSAAYFCASSPATNTGELFFGEGSRLTVL.

CDR3 protein: CASSLPRLVQNNEQFF. Here the CDR3 DNA reads TGTGCCAGCAGCCTCCCCCGACTAGTCCAAAACAATGAGCAGTTCTTC. The J gene is TRBJ2-1, the V gene TRBV7-9, with a tentative D call TRBD2 (6 bases). V was shortened by 5 bases and J by 5 bases, with 19 bases between the two germline ends. This CDR3 region has 16 residues. Germline lookup yields CDR1 SEHNR and CDR2 FQNEAQ (reference sequence).

The chain joins TRBV28 to TRBJ2-1; D is uncertain. CDR3 length equals 12 residues. V was clipped by 6 bases and J by 8 bases, with 11 bases between them. CDR1 is MDHEN, CDR2 SYDVKM, per germline. The CDR3 region is CASSPLGDEQFF. CDR3 nucleotide sequence: TGTGCCAGCAGCCCCCTGGGCGATGAGCAGTTCTTC.

This rearrangement joins TRBV19 to TRBJ2-3, with 8 nucleotides matching TRBD2. The V gene end was trimmed by 0 bases and the J gene end by 6 bases; junction bases not matched to a gene: 11. Looked up from germline, CDR1 is LNHDA and CDR2 is SQIVND (reference sequence). The CDR3 extends over 17 amino acids. CDR3 region: CASSIEAAGGRVDTQYF. CDR3 bases: TGTGCCAGTAGTATAGAAGCGGCGGGAGGAAGGGTGGATACGCAGTATTTT.

The chain recombines TRBV27 with TRBJ1-2, with D perhaps matching TRBD1 (5 bases). Trimming cost V 5 bases and J 3 bases, with 25 bases left between them. The germline CDR1 and CDR2 sequences are MNHEY and SMNVEV (reference sequence). The CDR3 has 18 residues. Here the CDR3 DNA reads TGTGCCAGCAGTCCGACGGGGGTATGGCTAGTGAGCCACTATGGCTACACCTTC. This encodes CASSPTGVWLVSHYGYTF.

This clone has only a few counts. This rearrangement joins TRBV6-5 to TRBJ1-1, with 8 bases fitting TRBD1. J lost 5 bases, V lost 5 bases, and 7 bases had no gene match. The length of the CDR3 is 14 residues. In germline, CDR1 is MNHEY, CDR2 SVGAGI. CDR3 loop: CASSRGQGETEAFF. The CDR3 nucleotides read TGTGCCAGCAGTCGCGGACAGGGAGAGACTGAAGCTTTCTTT.

The CDR3 DNA reads as TGTGCCAGCAGCTTAGGCGGGAGGGCCGCCAAAAACATTCAGTACTTC. It specifies CASSLGGRAAKNIQYF. The V call is TRBV7-9, the J call TRBJ2-4, with 9 bases aligning to TRBD2. The CDR3 length is 16 residues. V gave up 1 base and J gave up 1 base; unmatched junction bases: 2. From germline, CDR1 is SEHNR and CDR2 FQNEAQ (reference sequence). The variable domain in full, completed from reference TRBV7-9 and TRBJ2-4, reads DTGVSQNPRHKITKRGQNVTFRCDPISEHNRLYWYRQTLGQGPEFLTYFQNEAQLEKSRLLSDRFSAERPKGSFSTLEIQRTEQGDSAMYLCASSLGGRAAKNIQYFGAGTRLSVL.

This clone is medium-sized within its sample. The V call is TRBV5-5, the J call TRBJ1-2; TRBD1 might be the D (6 bases). Germline V CDR1 and CDR2: SGHKS, YYEKEE (reference sequence). V was pared by 4 bases and J by 2 bases, with 12 bases between. This CDR3 has 14 residues. CDR3 nucleotides: TGTGCCAGCAGCGCCTCTGACAGGAACTATGGCTACACCTTC. It encodes CASSASDRNYGYTF.

The genes are TRBV9 and TRBJ2-1, with D perhaps TRBD2 (5 bases). CDR1 is SGDLS, CDR2 YYNGEE, per germline. There are 14 residues in the CDR3. With 1 base removed from V and 9 bases from J, the gap between germline ends came to 14 bases. The CDR3 DNA reads as TGTGCCAGCAGCGTATCACTAGAGCGTGGTGAGCAGTTCTTC. Translating it yields CASSVSLERGEQFF.

The chain combines TRBV14 with TRBJ2-2; a weak D match, TRBD2 (5 bases). Trimming removed 1 base at V and 1 base at J, with 10 bases between. Germline assignment: CDR1 SGHDN and CDR2 FVKESK. The CDR3 totals 16 residues. The CDR3 DNA reads TGTGCCAGCAGCCAAGTGGAGCGGAAGAACACCGGGGAGCTGTTTTTT. Amino acids: CASSQVERKNTGELFF.

The V and J genes are TRBV28 and TRBJ1-2; D is unresolved. V dropped 2 bases and J dropped 2 bases, with 6 bases sitting between them. CDR3 length: 13 amino acids. Germline lookup yields CDR1 MDHEN and CDR2 SYDVKM. Written as DNA, the CDR3 is TGTGCCAGCAGTTTAGCCAGGAACTATGGCTACACCTTC. Its protein product is CASSLARNYGYTF.

For the CDR3, the DNA is TGTGCCAGCAGAAGAGGGAGTTTCAAGTGGACTGAAGCTTTCTTT. Encoded protein: CASRRGSFKWTEAFF. The chain combines TRBV14 with TRBJ1-1; D remains ambiguous. Germline CDR1 SGHDN, CDR2 FVKESK. This CDR3 spans 15 amino acids. Trimming left V 6 bases short and J 5 bases short, with 19 bases between.

This chain connects TRBV9 to TRBJ2-1; D uncertain. The germline gives CDR1 SGDLS, CDR2 YYNGEE. This CDR3 comprises 16 residues. V gave up 0 bases and J gave up 5 bases, with 15 bases separating them. The CDR3 loop is CASSVALSRFDNEQFF. For the CDR3, the DNA is TGTGCCAGCAGCGTAGCCCTTTCCCGGTTCGACAATGAGCAGTTCTTC.

This clone was detected only once. This rearrangement joins TRBV18 to TRBJ2-5; D remains ambiguous. V was pared by 5 bases and J by 4 bases, with 11 bases between. The CDR3 spans 13 residues. Germline values: CDR1 KGHSH, CDR2 LQKENI. The CDR3 spells CASSSTNLETQYF. The CDR3 DNA follows: TGTGCCAGCTCATCCACCAACTTAGAGACCCAGTACTTC.

The rearrangement links TRBV7-9 to TRBJ2-7; TRBD1 is a possible D gene (5 bases). Trimming removed 7 bases at V and 12 bases at J, with 19 bases between. The CDR3 spans 12 residues. Germline V gene lookup returns CDR1 SEHNR and CDR2 FQNEAQ (reference sequence). Written as DNA, the CDR3 is TGTGCCAGCACCCTCTTGGTGTCCCAGGGGTACGTC. Protein product: CASTLLVSQGYV.

This chain joins TRBV10-1 and TRBJ2-1; TRBD1 might be the D (6 bases). The V gene's germline CDR1 is WNHNN and CDR2 SYGVQD (reference sequence). The V end lost 4 bases, the J end lost 5 bases, and 21 bases lay between the germline ends. This CDR3 is built from 17 residues. In nucleotides, the CDR3 is TGCGCCAGCAGTGCACTCCAGGGGTTAGGAATTAACAATGAGCAGTTCTTC. This codes for CASSALQGLGINNEQFF.

The chain recombines TRBV5-1 with TRBJ2-7; TRBD2 is a possible D gene (6 bases). V lost 7 bases to trimming and J lost 3 bases, with 20 bases between them. Germline lookup yields CDR1 SGHRS and CDR2 YFSETQ. This CDR3 has 15 amino acids. CDR3 sequence (DNA): TGCGCCAGCGCCACGGGGGAAGCAAACTTCTACGAGCAGTACTTC. It translates to CASATGEANFYEQYF. The complete variable domain, with remaining parts taken from reference TRBV5-1 and TRBJ2-7, reads KAGVTQTPRYLIKTRGQQVTLSCSPISGHRSVSWYQQTPGQGLQFLFEYFSETQRNKGNFPGRFSGRQFSNSRSEMNVSTLELGDSALYLCASATGEANFYEQYFGPGTRLTVT.